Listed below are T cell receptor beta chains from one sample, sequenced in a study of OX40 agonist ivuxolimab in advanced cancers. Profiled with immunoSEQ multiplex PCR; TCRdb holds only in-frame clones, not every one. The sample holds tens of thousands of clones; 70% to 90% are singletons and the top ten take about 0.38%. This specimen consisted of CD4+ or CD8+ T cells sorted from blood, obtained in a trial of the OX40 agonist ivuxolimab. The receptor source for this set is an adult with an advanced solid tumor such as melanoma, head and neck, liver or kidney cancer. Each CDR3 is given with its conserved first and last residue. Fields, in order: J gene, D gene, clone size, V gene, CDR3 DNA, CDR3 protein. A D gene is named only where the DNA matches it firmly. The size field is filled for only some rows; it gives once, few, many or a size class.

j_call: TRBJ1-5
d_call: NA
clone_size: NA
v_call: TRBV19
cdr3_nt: TGTGCCAGTAGTATAGGAGGAGGGGGTAGCAATCAGCCCCAGCATTTT
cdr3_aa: CASSIGGGGSNQPQHF

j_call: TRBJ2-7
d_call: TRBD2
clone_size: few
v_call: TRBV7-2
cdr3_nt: TGTGCCAGCAGCTTAGAATTCTCAGCGGGGGGCGCCTACGAGCAGTACTTC
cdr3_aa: CASSLEFSAGGAYEQYF

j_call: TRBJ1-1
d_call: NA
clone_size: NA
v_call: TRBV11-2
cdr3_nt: TGTGCCAGCAGCTTAGAGACCATGAACACTGAAGCTTTCTTT
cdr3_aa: CASSLETMNTEAFF

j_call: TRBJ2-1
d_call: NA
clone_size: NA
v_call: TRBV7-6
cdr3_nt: TGTGCCAGCAGCGCCTCGGGCAATTGGCAGTTCTTC
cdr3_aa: CASSASGNWQFF

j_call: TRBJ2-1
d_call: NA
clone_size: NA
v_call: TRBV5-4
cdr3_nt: TGTGCCAGCAGCTTGACAGGTAGTGATGAGCAGTTCTTC
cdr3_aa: CASSLTGSDEQFF

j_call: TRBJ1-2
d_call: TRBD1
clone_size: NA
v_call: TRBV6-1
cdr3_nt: TGTGCCAGCAGGGTCGGACAGGACTATGGCTACACCTTC
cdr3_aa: CASRVGQDYGYTF

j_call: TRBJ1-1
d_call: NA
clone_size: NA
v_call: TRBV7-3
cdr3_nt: TGTACCAGCAGCTTGCACAGCCACACTGAAGCTTTCTTT
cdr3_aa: CTSSLHSHTEAFF

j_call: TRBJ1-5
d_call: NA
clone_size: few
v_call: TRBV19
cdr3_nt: TGTGCCAGTAGTATTGTAGGGTCCGATCAGCCCCAGCATTTT
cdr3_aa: CASSIVGSDQPQHF

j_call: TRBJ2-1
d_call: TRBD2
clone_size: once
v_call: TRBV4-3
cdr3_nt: TGCGCCAGCAGCCAAGCCGGGACTAGCAATGAGCAGTTCTTC
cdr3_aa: CASSQAGTSNEQFF

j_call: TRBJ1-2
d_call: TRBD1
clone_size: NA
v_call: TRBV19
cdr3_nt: TGTGCCAGTACCCGGGACAGTTTTGGCTACACCTTC
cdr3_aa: CASTRDSFGYTF

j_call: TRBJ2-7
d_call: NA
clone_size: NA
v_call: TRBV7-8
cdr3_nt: TGTGCCAGCAGCCATGGACGGTACGAGCAGTACTTC
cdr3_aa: CASSHGRYEQYF

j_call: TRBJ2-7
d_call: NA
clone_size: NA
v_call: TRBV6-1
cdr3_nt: TGTGCCACCTACGCCGGGACAACACTCTACGAGCAGTACTTC
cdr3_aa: CATYAGTTLYEQYF

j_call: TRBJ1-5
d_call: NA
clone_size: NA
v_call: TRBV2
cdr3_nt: TGTGCCAGCAGTGTTAGTCAGGGGTCCAATCAGCCCCAGCATTTT
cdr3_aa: CASSVSQGSNQPQHF

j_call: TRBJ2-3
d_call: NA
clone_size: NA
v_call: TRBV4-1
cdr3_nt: TGCGCCAGCAGCCAAGACCGCCCCACAGATACGCAGTATTTT
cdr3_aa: CASSQDRPTDTQYF

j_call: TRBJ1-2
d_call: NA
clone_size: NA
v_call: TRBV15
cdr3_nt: TGTGCCACCAGCCCTGAGAACTATGGCTACACCTTC
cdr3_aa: CATSPENYGYTF

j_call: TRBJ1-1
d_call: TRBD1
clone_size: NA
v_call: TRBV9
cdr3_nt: TGTGCCAGCAGCGGATCAGAGGACAGGGGAGGCGTGAACACTGAAGCTTTCTTT
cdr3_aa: CASSGSEDRGGVNTEAFF

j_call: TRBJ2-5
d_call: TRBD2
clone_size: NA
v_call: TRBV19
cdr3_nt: TGTGCCAGTAGTTTGGGACGGACCGGGACTAGCGGGGGGGAGACCCAGTACTTC
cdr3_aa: CASSLGRTGTSGGETQYF

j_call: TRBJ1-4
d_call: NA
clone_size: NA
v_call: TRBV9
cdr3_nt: TGTGCCAGCAGCGTAGGTGGACAAGGGGAAAAACTGTTTTTT
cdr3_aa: CASSVGGQGEKLFF

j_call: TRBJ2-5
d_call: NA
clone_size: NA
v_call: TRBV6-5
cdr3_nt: TGTGCCAGCAGTTACGAGTGGCCTCCACGTCAGACCCAGTACTTC
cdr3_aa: CASSYEWPPRQTQYF

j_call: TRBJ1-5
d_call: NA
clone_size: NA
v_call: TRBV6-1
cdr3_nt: TGTGCCAGCAGTGAAGGGAGAAGTAGCAATCAGCCCCAGCATTTT
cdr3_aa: CASSEGRSSNQPQHF

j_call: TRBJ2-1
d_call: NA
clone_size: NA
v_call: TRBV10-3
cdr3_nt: TGTGCCATCCGGGACCCTGTTGATGAGCAGTTCTTC
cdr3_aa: CAIRDPVDEQFF

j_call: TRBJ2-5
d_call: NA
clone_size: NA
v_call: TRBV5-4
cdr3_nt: TGTGCCAGCAGCTTGGGGGGGCATGCAGAGACCCAGTACTTC
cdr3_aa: CASSLGGHAETQYF

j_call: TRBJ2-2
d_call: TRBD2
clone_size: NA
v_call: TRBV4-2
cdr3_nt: TGTGCCAGCAGCCAAGTTAAAACTAGCGGGGCCCTCGGGGAGCTGTTTTTT
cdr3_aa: CASSQVKTSGALGELFF

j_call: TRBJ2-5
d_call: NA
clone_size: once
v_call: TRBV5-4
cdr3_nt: TGTGCCAGCAGCCCTACTTGGGGGTCCAGAACCCGGTACTTC
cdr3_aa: CASSPTWGSRTRYF

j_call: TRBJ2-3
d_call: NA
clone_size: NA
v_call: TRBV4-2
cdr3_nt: TGTGCCAGCAGCCCGGACGGGGGCACAGATACGCAGTATTTT
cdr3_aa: CASSPDGGTDTQYF

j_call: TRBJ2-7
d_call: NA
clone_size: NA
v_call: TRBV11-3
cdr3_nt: TGTGCCAGCAGCCCAGCGCACGACGGCGCCTACGAGCAGTACTTC
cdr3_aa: CASSPAHDGAYEQYF

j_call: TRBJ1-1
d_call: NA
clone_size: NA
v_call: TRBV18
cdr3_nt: TGTGCCAGCTCACCGGCAGGCGAAGTTGGAGCTTTCTTT
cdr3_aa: CASSPAGEVGAFF

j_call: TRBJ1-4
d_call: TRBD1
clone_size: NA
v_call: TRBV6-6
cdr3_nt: TGTGCCAGCAGTTACTCGACGGGACAGGGGCGTGAAAAACTGTTTTTT
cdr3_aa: CASSYSTGQGREKLFF

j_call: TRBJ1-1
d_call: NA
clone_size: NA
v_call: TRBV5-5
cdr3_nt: TGTGCCAGCAGCCTCAAGGCGGGGATGAACACTGAAGCTTTCTTT
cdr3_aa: CASSLKAGMNTEAFF

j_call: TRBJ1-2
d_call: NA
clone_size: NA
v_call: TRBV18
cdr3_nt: TGTGCCAGCTCACCAGGACGGTCGCAGGCCTATGGCTACACCTTC
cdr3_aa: CASSPGRSQAYGYTF

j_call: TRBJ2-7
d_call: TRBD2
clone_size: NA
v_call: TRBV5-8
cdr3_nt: TGTGCCAGCAGCTTAAGCGGGAGGTCCTACGAGCAGTACTTC
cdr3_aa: CASSLSGRSYEQYF

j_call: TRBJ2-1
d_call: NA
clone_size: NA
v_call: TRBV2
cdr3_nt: TGTGCCAGCAGTGTGTTCGGGCGCGGTAGCTCCTACAATGAGCAGTTCTTC
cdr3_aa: CASSVFGRGSSYNEQFF

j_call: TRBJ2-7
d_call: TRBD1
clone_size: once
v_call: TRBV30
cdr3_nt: TGTGCCTGGAGTGTAAGGGGGCAAAGGGAGCAGTACTTC
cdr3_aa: CAWSVRGQREQYF

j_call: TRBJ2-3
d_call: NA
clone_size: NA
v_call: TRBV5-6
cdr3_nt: TGTGCCAGCAGCTTGCGGCGGGGGCTGGGAGATACGCAGTATTTT
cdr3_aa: CASSLRRGLGDTQYF

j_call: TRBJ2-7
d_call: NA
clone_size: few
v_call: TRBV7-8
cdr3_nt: TGTGCCAGCAGCTTGCTCACCTACGAGCAGTACTTC
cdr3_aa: CASSLLTYEQYF

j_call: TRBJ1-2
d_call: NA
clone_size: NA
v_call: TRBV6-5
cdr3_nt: TGTGCCAGCAGTCACAGGGCTACTGGCTACACCTTC
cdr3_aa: CASSHRATGYTF

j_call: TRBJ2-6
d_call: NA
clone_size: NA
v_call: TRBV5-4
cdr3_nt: TGTGCCAGCAGCTTGGTAGGCGGGGCCAACGTCCTGACTTTC
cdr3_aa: CASSLVGGANVLTF

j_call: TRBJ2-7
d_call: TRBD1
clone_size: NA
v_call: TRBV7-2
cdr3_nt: TGTGCCAGCAGCTCCGGGACAGGGATTGGCGAGCAGTACTTC
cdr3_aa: CASSSGTGIGEQYF

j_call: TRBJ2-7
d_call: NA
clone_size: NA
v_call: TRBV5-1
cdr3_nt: TGCGCCAGCAGCCCATATCCGCTTGGGAATGCAGGCGAGCAGTACTTC
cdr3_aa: CASSPYPLGNAGEQYF

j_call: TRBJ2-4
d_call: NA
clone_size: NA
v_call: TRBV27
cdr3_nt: TGTGCCAGCAGTAATCTAGCCAAAAACATTCAGTACTTC
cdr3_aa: CASSNLAKNIQYF

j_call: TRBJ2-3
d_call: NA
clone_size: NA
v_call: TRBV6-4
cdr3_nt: TGTGCCAGCAGTAAGGGGCAGGAGGCAGATACGCAGTATTTT
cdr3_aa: CASSKGQEADTQYF